Listed here is a single TCR beta chain. TCRdb's table, derived via immunoSEQ multiplex PCR, lists solely in-frame clones and lacks some. The sample lists approximately 100,000 clones; approximately 95% were seen once. The data were obtained in a study of T cell changes during pregnancy in multiple sclerosis. This CDR3 has 15 residues. Between the trimmed V and J ends, which lost 5 bases and 4 bases, there was a span of 18 bases. Germline V gives CDR1 SGHDT, CDR2 YYEEEE. This chain links TRBV5-6 with TRBJ1-1, with D perhaps matching TRBD1 (5 bases). Specimen: peripheral blood, collected in the first trimester of pregnancy. The origin of this receptor is a female donor with multiple sclerosis, enrolled in a pregnancy study. CDR3 in amino acids: CASSGAISGGTEAFF. The DNA of the CDR3 is TGTGCCAGCAGTGGGGCTATCTCAGGTGGCACTGAAGCTTTCTTT. Full variable domain (missing parts from reference TRBV5-6 and TRBJ1-1): DAGVTQSPTHLIKTRGQQVTLRCSPKSGHDTVSWYQQALGQGPQFIFQYYEEEERQRGNFPDRFSGHQFPNYSSELNVNALLLGDSALYLCASSGAISGGTEAFFGQGTRLTVV.